This T cell receptor beta chain derives from a study of blood T cell repertoires in COVID-19. Study context: The United States, Italy and Spain provided the acute and convalescent COVID-19 samples. Nucleic acid was either cDNA or gDNA, and it came from T cells, B-cell-depleted T cells, or PBMCs.

In Seattle, patients joined the study during active infection and were tracked longitudinally. There are a few counts of this clone. Germline lookup yields CDR1 SGHAT and CDR2 FQNNGV. The length of the CDR3 is 15 residues. V gave up 5 bases and J gave up 7 bases; unmatched junction bases: 11. Under the authors' procedure: Researchers report that nucleated cell counts were estimated from reference gene primer amplification. The table came from immunoSEQ multiplex PCR; TCRdb's copy has only in-frame clones and leaves some out. V and J calls plus clone size are reproduced from that table; the DNA served to infer D and trimming. The sample yields 200,000 to 250,000 clones, around 80% seen once.

The V gene is TRBV11-2, the J gene TRBJ2-5; 9 nucleotides agree with TRBD1. The receptor was derived from an elderly woman with COVID-19, enrolled during active disease. Material: peripheral blood. The CDR3 sequence is CASSRSPGQGVTQYF. The CDR3 coding sequence is TGTGCCAGCAGCCGTTCCCCGGGACAGGGTGTGACCCAGTACTTC.